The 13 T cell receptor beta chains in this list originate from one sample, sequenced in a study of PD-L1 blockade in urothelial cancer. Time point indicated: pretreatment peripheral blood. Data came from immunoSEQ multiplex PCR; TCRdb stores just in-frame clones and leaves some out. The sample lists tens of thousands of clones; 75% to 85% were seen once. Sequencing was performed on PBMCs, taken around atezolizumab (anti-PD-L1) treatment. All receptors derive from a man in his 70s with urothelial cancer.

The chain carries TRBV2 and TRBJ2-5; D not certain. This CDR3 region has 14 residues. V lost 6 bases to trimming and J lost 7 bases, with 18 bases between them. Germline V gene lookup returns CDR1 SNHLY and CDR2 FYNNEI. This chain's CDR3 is CASRAVRTDGTQYF. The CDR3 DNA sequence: TGTGCCAGCAGGGCTGTCCGTACAGACGGGACCCAGTACTTC.

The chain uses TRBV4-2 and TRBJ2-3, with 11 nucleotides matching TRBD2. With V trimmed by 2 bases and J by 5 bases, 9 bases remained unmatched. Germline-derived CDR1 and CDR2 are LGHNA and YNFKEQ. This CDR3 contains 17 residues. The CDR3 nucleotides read TGTGCCAGCAGCCAAATATTAGCGGGAGGGACGGGAGATACGCAGTATTTT. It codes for CASSQILAGGTGDTQYF.

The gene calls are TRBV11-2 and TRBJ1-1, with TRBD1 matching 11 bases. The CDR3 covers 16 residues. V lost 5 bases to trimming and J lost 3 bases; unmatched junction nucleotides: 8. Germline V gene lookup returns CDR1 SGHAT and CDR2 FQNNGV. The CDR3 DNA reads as TGTGCCAGCAGCCGGACAGGGGGCGCGGTTGACACTGAAGCTTTCTTT. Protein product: CASSRTGGAVDTEAFF.

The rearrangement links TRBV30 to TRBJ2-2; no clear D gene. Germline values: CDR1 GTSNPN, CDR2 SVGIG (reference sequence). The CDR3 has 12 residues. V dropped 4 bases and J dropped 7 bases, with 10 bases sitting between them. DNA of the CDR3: TGTGCCTGGACTCGGGTTCTCGGGGAGCTGTTTTTT. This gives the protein CAWTRVLGELFF.

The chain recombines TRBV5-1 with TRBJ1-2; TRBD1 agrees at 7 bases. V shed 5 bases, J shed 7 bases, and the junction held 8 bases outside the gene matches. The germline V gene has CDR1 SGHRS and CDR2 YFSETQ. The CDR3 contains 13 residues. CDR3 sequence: CASSPGQFSGYTF. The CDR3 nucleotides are TGCGCCAGCAGTCCGGGACAGTTCTCTGGCTACACCTTC.

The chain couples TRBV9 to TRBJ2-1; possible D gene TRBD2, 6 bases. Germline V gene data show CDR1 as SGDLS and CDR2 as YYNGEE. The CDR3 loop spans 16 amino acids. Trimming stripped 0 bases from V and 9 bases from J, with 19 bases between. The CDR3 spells CASSVASGEPSGEQFF. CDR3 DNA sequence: TGTGCCAGCAGCGTAGCTTCGGGGGAGCCCTCAGGTGAGCAGTTCTTC.

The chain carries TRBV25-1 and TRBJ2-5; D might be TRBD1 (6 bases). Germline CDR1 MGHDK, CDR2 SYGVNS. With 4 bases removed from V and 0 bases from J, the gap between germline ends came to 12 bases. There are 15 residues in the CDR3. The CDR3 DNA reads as TGTGCCAGCAGTGTGCCAGGGGAGTACCAAGAGACCCAGTACTTC. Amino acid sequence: CASSVPGEYQETQYF.

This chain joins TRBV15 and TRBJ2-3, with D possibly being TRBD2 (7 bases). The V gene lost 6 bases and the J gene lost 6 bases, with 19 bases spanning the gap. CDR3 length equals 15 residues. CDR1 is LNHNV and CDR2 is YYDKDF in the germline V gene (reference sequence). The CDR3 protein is CATRAPAGATDTQYF. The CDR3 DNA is TGTGCCACCAGAGCTCCGGCGGGGGCTACGGATACGCAGTATTTT. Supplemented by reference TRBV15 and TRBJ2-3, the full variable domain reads DAMVIQNPRYQVTQFGKPVTLSCSQTLNHNVMYWYQQKSSQAPKLLFHYYDKDFNNEADTPDNFQSRRPNTSFCFLDIRSPGLGDTAMYLCATRAPAGATDTQYFGPGTRLTVL.

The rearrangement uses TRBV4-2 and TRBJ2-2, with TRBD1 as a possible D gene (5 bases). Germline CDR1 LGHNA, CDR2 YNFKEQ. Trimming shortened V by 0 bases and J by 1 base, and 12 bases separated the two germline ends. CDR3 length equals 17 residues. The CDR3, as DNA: TGTGCCAGCAGCCAAGATGGGGCAGGGCTGAACACCGGGGAGCTGTTTTTT. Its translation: CASSQDGAGLNTGELFF.

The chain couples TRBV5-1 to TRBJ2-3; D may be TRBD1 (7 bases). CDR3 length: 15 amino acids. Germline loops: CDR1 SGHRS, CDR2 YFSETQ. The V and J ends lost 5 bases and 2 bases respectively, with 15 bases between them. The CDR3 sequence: CASRAGQMNTDTQYF. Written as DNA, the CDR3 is TGCGCCAGCAGGGCGGGACAGATGAACACAGATACGCAGTATTTT. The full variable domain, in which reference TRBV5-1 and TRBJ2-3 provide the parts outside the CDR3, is KAGVTQTPRYLIKTRGQQVTLSCSPISGHRSVSWYQQTPGQGLQFLFEYFSETQRNKGNFPGRFSGRQFSNSRSEMNVSTLELGDSALYLCASRAGQMNTDTQYFGPGTRLTVL.

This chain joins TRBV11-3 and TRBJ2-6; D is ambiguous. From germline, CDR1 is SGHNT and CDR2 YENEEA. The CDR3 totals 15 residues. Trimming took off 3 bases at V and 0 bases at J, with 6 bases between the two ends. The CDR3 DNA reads TGTGCCAGCAGCTTGGGCTACTCTGGGGCCAACGTCCTGACTTTC. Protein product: CASSLGYSGANVLTF.

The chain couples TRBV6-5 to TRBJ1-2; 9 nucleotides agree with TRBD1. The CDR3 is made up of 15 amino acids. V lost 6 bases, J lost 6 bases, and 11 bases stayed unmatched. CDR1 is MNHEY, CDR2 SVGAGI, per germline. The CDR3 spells CASRFPGTGKDGYTF. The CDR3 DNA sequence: TGTGCCAGCAGGTTCCCCGGGACAGGGAAAGATGGCTACACCTTC.

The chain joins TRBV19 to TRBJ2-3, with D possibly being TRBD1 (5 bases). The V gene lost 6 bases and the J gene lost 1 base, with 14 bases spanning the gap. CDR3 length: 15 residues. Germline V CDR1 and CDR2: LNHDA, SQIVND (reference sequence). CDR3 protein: CASSRGQGGTDTQYF. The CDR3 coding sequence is TGTGCCAGTAGCCGTGGGCAGGGTGGCACAGATACGCAGTATTTT.